This T cell receptor (beta chain) originates from a study of cytomegalovirus exposure and HLA in healthy donors. Study background: Inside one of the first data releases sat some 85 million unique TCRs taken from HLA-typed donors.

The primer mix had 60 Vbeta and 13 Jbeta primers. In the original processing: The count from a later analysis was about 80 million unique TCR beta chains, roughly 11 million of them shared. Generated by immunoSEQ multiplex PCR, the TCRdb table keeps only in-frame clones and is missing some. Clonal size and the V and J genes are those of that table, whereas D and trimming came from the DNA. The sample lists more than 95,000 clones; roughly a sixth were seen once. This clone was found a few times. The CDR3 contains 14 residues. The germline V gene encodes CDR1 LGHNA and CDR2 YSLEER. The V end lost 3 bases, the J end lost 3 bases, and 10 bases lay between the germline ends.

What was sequenced was PBMCs. The rearrangement joins TRBV4-3 to TRBJ2-3, with D possibly being TRBD1 (5 bases). The source of this sequence is a female donor in good health and CMV-seropositive. CDR3 loop: CASSHGQGTDTQYF. CDR3 coding DNA: TGCGCCAGCAGCCACGGTCAGGGTACAGATACGCAGTATTTT.